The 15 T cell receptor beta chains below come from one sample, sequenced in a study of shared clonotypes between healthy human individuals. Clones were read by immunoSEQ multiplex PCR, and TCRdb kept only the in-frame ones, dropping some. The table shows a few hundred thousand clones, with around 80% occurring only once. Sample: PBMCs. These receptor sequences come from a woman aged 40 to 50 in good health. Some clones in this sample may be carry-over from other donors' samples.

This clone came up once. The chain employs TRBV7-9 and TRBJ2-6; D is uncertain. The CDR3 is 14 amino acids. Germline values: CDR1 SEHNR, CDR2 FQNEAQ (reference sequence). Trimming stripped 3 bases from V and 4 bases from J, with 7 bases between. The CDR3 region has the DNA TGTGCCAGCAGCTTTGGAACCGGGGCCAACGTCCTGACTTTC. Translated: CASSFGTGANVLTF.

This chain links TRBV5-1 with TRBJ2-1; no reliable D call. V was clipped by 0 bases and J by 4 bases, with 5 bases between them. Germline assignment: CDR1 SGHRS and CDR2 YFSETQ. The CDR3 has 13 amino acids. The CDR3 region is CASSLVGYNEQFF. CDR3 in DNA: TGCGCCAGCAGCTTGGTAGGGTACAATGAGCAGTTCTTC.

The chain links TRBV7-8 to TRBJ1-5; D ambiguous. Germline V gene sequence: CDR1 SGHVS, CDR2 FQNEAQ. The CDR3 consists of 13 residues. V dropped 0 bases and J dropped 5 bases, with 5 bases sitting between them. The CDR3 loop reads CASSLAADQPQHF. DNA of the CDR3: TGTGCCAGCAGCTTAGCCGCGGATCAGCCCCAGCATTTT. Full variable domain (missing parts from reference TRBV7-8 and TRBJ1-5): GAGVSQSPRYKVAKRGQDVALRCDPISGHVSLFWYQQALGQGPEFLTYFQNEAQLDKSGLPSDRFFAERPEGSVSTLKIQRTQQEDSAVYLCASSLAADQPQHFGDGTRLSIL.

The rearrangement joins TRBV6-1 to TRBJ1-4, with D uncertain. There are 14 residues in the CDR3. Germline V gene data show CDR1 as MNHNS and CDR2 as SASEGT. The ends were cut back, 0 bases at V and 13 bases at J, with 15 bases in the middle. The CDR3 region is CASSEAVGLLGLFF. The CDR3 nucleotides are TGTGCCAGCAGTGAAGCTGTAGGGTTGTTGGGACTGTTTTTT.

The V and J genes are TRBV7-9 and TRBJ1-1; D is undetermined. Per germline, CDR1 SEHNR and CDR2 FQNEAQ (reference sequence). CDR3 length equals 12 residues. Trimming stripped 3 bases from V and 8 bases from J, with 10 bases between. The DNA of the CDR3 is TGTGCCAGCAGCTTTGAGTATCCCGAAGCTTTCTTT. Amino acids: CASSFEYPEAFF.

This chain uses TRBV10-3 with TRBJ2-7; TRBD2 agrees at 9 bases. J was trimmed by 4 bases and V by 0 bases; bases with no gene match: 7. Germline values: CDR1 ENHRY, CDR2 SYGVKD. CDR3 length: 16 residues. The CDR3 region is CAISESAGGTTYEQYF. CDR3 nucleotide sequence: TGTGCCATCAGTGAGTCGGCGGGAGGGACAACTTACGAGCAGTACTTC.

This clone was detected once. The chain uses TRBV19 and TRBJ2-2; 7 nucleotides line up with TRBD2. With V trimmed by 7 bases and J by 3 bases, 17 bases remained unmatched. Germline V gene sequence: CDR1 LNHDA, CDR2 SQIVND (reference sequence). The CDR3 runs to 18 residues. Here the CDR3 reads CASTPSLGREPYTGELFF. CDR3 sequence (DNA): TGTGCCAGTACCCCCTCCCTCGGGCGGGAGCCCTACACCGGGGAGCTGTTTTTT.

The CDR3 nucleotides read TGTGCCAGTAGTGCCTCACTAGCGGTCTACGAGCAGTACTTC. Translation gives CASSASLAVYEQYF. This chain connects TRBV19 to TRBJ2-7, with TRBD2 matching over 8 bases. The CDR3 totals 14 residues. V lost 5 bases and J lost 3; bases outside the gene matches: 6. Germline V gene data show CDR1 as LNHDA and CDR2 as SQIVND (reference sequence).

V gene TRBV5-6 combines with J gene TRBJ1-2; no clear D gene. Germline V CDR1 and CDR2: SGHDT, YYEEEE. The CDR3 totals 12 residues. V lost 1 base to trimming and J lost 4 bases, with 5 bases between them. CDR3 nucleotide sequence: TGTGCCAGCAGCTTGTACAGCTATGGCTACACCTTC. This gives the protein CASSLYSYGYTF.

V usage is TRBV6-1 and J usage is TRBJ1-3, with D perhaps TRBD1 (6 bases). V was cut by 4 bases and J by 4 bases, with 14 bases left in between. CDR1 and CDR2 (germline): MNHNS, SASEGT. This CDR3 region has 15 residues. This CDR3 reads CASSGGQGPGNTIYF. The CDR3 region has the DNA TGTGCCAGCAGTGGGGGGCAGGGCCCGGGAAACACCATATATTTT.

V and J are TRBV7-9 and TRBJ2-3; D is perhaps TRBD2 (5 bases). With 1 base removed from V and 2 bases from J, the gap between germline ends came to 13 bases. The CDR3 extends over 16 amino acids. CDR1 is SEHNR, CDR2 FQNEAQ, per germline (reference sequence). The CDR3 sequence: CASSLERTRDTDTQYF. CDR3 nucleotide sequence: TGTGCCAGCAGCTTAGAGCGGACTCGCGACACAGATACGCAGTATTTT.

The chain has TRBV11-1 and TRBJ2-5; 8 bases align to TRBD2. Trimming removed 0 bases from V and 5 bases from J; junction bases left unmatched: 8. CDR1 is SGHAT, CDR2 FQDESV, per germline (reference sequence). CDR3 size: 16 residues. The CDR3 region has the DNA TGTGCCAGCAGCTTAGCCCCCCGGGGGGGCAGGGAGACCCAGTACTTC. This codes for CASSLAPRGGRETQYF. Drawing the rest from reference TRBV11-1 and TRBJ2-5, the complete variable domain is EAEVAQSPRYKITEKSQAVAFWCDPISGHATLYWYRQILGQGPELLVQFQDESVVDDSQLPKDRFSAERLKGVDSTLKIQPAELGDSAMYLCASSLAPRGGRETQYFGPGTRLLVL.

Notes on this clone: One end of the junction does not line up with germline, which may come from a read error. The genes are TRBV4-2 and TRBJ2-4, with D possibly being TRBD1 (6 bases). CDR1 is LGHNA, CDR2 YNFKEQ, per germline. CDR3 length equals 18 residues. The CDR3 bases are TGTGCCAGCAGCCAAGTAGGGGGTGGGGGTCTAGCCAAAGACATTCAGTACTTC. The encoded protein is CASSQVGGGGLAKDIQYF.

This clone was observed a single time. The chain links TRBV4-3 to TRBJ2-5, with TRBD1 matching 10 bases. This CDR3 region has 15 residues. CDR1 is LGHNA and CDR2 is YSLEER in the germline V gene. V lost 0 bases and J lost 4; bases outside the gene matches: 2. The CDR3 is CASSQEGQGGETQYF. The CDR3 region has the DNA TGCGCCAGCAGCCAAGAAGGACAGGGGGGAGAGACCCAGTACTTC.

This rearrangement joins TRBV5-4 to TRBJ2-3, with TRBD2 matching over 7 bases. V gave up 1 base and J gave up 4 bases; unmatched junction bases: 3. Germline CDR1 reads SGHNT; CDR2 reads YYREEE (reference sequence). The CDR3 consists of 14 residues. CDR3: CASSLWRESDTQYF. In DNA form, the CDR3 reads TGTGCCAGCAGCTTGTGGCGGGAGTCAGATACGCAGTATTTT.